This T cell receptor beta chain was profiled in a study of spatial heterogeneity in lung cancer (dated by TCRdb to the late 2010s). Regarding the study in general: More beta-chain than alpha-chain transcripts were consistently detected, likely reflecting higher beta-chain transcript abundance. Both alpha and beta chains were TCR-sequenced in roughly 200 tumor regions, fewer than 80 matched nontumor lung samples and around 50 PBMC samples obtained at surgery. TCR alpha and beta repertoires were quantitatively compared across multiple tumor regions, matched nontumor lung and blood in non-small cell lung cancer. Nonsynonymous mutation counts, determined by whole-exome sequencing of tumor tissue, were related to TCR repertoire features. In the raw uncorrected reads, each unique combination of TCR and UMI appeared more than ten times on average.

The time point tag for this specimen amounts to: sample taken at primary tumor resection. Whole RNA extracted from tumor and nontumor lung tissue, or from cryopreserved PBMC samples, was used for TCR sequencing without cell sorting. The donors were some 72 patients from the lung TRACERx cohort who had early-stage, untreated non-small cell lung cancer. Only patients with enough RNA available from two or more tumor regions were chosen for TCR sequencing. The method behind the library was 5' RACE. TCRdb records NextSeq 500 as the sequencer. In the TCR library protocol, a unique molecular identifier was attached to each TCR cDNA molecule so that PCR and sequencing errors could be corrected. The study's processing was this. TCR identification, UMI-based error correction and CDR3 extraction were performed with Decombinator tools. TCRs above a frequency of 2 per 1,000, corresponding to the top 1% of the tumor frequency distribution, were defined as expanded. Renyi diversity was calculated using the R vegan package after each repertoire was subsampled 100 times to 5,000 TCRs. To build CDR3 similarity networks, amino acid triplet string-kernel similarity was used, and CDR3s were connected when their pairwise similarity was above 0.82. TCRdb cleaned the public reads at Q25 with fastp, built clones with MiXCR and kept in-frame beta chains. Rows merge per CDR3 protein into single entries with the most common DNA and genes. These V and J calls rely on TCRdb rather than the paper's analysis. In this sample the table shows about 50,000 distinct CDR3 sequences, less than 9% of which occur a single time. In total, the top ten clones hold approximately 13% of the sample.

On the study overall, not on this receptor specifically: Additional single-cell paired TCR alpha and beta sequencing was considered necessary to confirm, at a functional level, the hypothesis that regional TCRs recognize regional mutations. Ubiquitous expanded tumor TCRs showed up in blood more often at tumor resection than at routine follow-up.

Concerning this clonotype itself: Its antigen is currently not known. Per-nucleotide qualities are absent, and no much larger clonotype sits a single base away.

V was cut back by 1 base and J by 0 bases, leaving a gap of 7 bases between them. CDR1 and CDR2 (LNHNV, YYDKDF) derive from the germline V gene (reference sequence). The CDR3 measures 16 amino acids from cysteine to phenylalanine. Kept here is only the CDR3 DNA, which spans 48 bases and is read in frame from base 1. The rearrangement combines TRBV15 with TRBJ2-6, with no reliable assignment of the D segment. The starting material was PBMCs, obtained at surgery. The receptor was derived from a female donor with early-stage non-small cell lung cancer. The CDR3 reads CATSRVGYSGANVLTF. The nucleotides are TGTGCCACCAGCAGAGTGGGCTACTCTGGGGCCAACGTCCTGACTTTC.